What follows are 9 T cell receptor beta chains derived from one specimen sequenced in a study of shared clonotypes between healthy human individuals. Some clones are missing from TCRdb's copy, which holds only in-frame ones; the method was immunoSEQ multiplex PCR. This table holds 2 million to 2.5 million clones, around 93% found once. Sequences were obtained from naive CD4+ T cells from PBMCs. As to subset: CD45RA+ positively selected. These receptors all stem from a young man in good health. Some clones in this sample may be carry-over from other donors' samples.

The rearrangement joins TRBV4-1 to TRBJ2-3; perhaps TRBD1 as D (5 bases). V was trimmed by 4 bases and J by 2 bases, leaving 13 bases between them. Per germline, CDR1 MGHRA and CDR2 YSYEKL. The CDR3 sequence is 15 residues long. Here the CDR3 reads CASSPLGPNTDTQYF. CDR3 in DNA: TGCGCCAGCAGCCCCCTGGGGCCCAACACAGATACGCAGTATTTT.

V gene TRBV5-1 combines with J gene TRBJ1-1; D is ambiguous. Trimming shortened V by 2 bases and J by 0 bases, and 11 bases separated the two germline ends. The CDR3 runs to 15 residues. From germline, CDR1 is SGHRS and CDR2 YFSETQ. This chain's CDR3 is CASSLEGELNTEAFF. In DNA form, the CDR3 reads TGCGCCAGCAGCTTAGAGGGAGAGCTGAACACTGAAGCTTTCTTT.

With regard to this clone: At the DNA level, this CDR3 is encoded by other sequences in the same sample as well. The chain recombines TRBV9 with TRBJ2-5; tentatively, D is TRBD1 or TRBD2 (6 bases each). Germline loops: CDR1 SGDLS, CDR2 YYNGEE. Trimming took off 0 bases at V and 1 base at J, with 10 bases between the two ends. The CDR3 runs to 15 residues. For the CDR3, the DNA is TGTGCCAGCAGCGTAGAGGGGGGTCCCCAAGAGACCCAGTACTTC. Translation gives CASSVEGGPQETQYF.

The V gene is TRBV27, the J gene TRBJ1-2; 7 bases are a match to TRBD1. The germline V gene has CDR1 MNHEY and CDR2 SMNVEV (reference sequence). CDR3 size: 12 residues. J gave up 8 bases and V 9 bases, and 9 bases lay outside the gene matches. CDR3 in amino acids: CASSDREDGYTF. In DNA, the CDR3 is TGTGCCAGTTCCGACAGGGAAGACGGCTACACCTTC.

The V and J genes are TRBV28 and TRBJ2-7; D is perhaps TRBD2 (5 bases). This CDR3 has 15 amino acids. Trimming pared 4 bases from V and 3 bases from J, leaving 16 bases between. Germline lookup yields CDR1 MDHEN and CDR2 SYDVKM. The CDR3 DNA sequence: TGTGCCAGCAGTTCGTCGGGGTCTGGTGACTACGAGCAGTACTTC. Translation: CASSSSGSGDYEQYF.

The rearrangement links TRBV4-1 to TRBJ2-3, with D perhaps assigned TRBD1 or TRBD2 (6 bases each). This CDR3 comprises 15 residues. Germline CDR1 is MGHRA and CDR2 is YSYEKL. Trimming stripped 1 base from V and 6 bases from J, with 14 bases between. CDR3 loop: CASSQGPLGGDTQYF. The CDR3, as DNA: TGCGCCAGCAGCCAAGGTCCCCTAGGGGGGGATACGCAGTATTTT.

This clone is a singleton in its sample. This same CDR3 is encoded by further DNA sequences in the sample. This chain uses TRBV5-4 with TRBJ2-3; 7 bases match TRBD1. The V gene end was trimmed by 0 bases and the J gene end by 6 bases; junction bases not matched to a gene: 1. Germline V gives CDR1 SGHNT, CDR2 YYREEE (reference sequence). The CDR3 has 13 residues. In DNA form, the CDR3 reads TGTGCCAGCAGCTTGGAGGGGGCGGATACGCAGTATTTT. As protein: CASSLEGADTQYF.

The chain is built from TRBV6-6 and TRBJ2-7; D might be TRBD2 (6 bases). This CDR3 spans 16 amino acids. Germline V gene lookup returns CDR1 MNHNY and CDR2 SVGAGI (reference sequence). The germline V and J ends were trimmed by 2 bases and 0 bases, with 14 bases remaining between them. The CDR3 protein is CASSYMGGDPSYEQYF. The CDR3 region has the DNA TGTGCCAGCAGTTACATGGGCGGGGACCCCTCCTACGAGCAGTACTTC.

The V and J genes are TRBV29-1 and TRBJ1-2, with D uncertain. CDR1 and CDR2 (germline): SQVTM, ANQGSEA. The length of the CDR3 is 11 residues. Trimming cost V 6 bases and J 4 bases, with 9 bases left between them. CDR3 DNA sequence: TGCAGCGTGACCGCCACCTATGGCTACACCTTC. Residues: CSVTATYGYTF.